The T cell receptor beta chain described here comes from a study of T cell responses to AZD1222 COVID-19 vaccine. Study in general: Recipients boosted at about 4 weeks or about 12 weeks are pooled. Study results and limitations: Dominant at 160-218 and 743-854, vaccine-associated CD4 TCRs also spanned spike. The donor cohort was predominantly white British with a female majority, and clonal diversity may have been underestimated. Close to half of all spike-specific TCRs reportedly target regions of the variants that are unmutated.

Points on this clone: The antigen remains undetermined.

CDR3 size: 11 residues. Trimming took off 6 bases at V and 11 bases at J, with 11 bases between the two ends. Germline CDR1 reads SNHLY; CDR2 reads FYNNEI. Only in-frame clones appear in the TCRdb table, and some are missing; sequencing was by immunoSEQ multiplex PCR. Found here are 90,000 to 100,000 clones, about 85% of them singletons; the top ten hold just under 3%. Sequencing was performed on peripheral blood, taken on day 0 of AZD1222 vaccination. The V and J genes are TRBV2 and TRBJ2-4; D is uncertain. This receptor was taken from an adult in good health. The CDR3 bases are TGTGCCAGCAGCCTTAACCTACTTCAGTACTTC. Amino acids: CASSLNLLQYF.